The 2 T cell receptor beta chains reported below all come from one sample, sequenced in a study of OX40 agonist ivuxolimab in advanced cancers. The library was made by the immunoSEQ multiplex PCR assay. The table comes from immuneACCESS by way of TCRdb, which keeps in-frame sequences with V and J called. Part of the clones is missing from these tables; in studies checked, under half for an unresolved V gene and the rest for unknown reasons. Present in this sample are fewer than 60,000 clones, less than 85% of which were seen just once. Of the sample, about a fifth is held by the ten largest clones. The sequencing here drew on CD4+ or CD8+ T cells sorted from blood, taken in a trial of the OX40 agonist ivuxolimab. These receptors all stem from an adult with an advanced solid tumor such as melanoma, head and neck, liver or kidney cancer.

The chain couples TRBV5-6 to TRBJ2-1, with TRBD1 matching 8 bases. Germline values: CDR1 SGHDT, CDR2 YYEEEE. This CDR3 region has 16 residues. After removal of 6 bases from V and 2 bases from J, the junction contained 10 bases not matched to a gene. The CDR3 nucleotides read TGTGCCAGCATTGGACCGGACAGGGATCCCTACAATGAGCAGTTCTTC. Its translation is CASIGPDRDPYNEQFF.

V gene TRBV2 combines with J gene TRBJ2-7; no firm D call. This CDR3 is 14 amino acids long. V lost 6 bases and J 4 bases, leaving 16 bases between the germline ends. Looked up from germline, CDR1 is SNHLY and CDR2 is FYNNEI. The CDR3 nucleotides are TGTGCCAGCAGGCCCCAAGCATCAGATTACGAGCAGTACGTC. It specifies CASRPQASDYEQYV.